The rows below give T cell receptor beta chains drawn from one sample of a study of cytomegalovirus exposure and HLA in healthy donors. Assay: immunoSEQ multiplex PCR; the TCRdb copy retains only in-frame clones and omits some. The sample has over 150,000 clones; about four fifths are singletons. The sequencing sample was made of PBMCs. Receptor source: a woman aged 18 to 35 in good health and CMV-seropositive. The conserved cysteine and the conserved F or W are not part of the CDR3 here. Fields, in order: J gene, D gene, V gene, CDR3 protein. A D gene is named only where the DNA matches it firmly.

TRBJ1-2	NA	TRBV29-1	SVGGLYENGYT
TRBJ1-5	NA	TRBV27	ASKSSGGQPQH
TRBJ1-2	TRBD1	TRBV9	ASRGGQTLYGYT
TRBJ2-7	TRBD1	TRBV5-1	ASSLGQGLGEQY
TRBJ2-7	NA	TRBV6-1	ASSAPTSGGLEQY
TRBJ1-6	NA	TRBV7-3	ASSLRAWNSPLH
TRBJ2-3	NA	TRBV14	ASRRDTSTDTQY
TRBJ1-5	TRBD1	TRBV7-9	ASRGQGESPQH
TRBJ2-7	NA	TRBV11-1	ASSQTLDRALEQY
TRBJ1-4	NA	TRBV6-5	ASSQSRDTEKLF
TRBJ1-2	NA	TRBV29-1	SVFSPELTGANYGYT
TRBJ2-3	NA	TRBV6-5	ASTSGGNTQY
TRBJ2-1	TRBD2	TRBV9	ASTGTSGGAYNEQF
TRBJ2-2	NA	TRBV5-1	ASSHRDSGPLAGELF
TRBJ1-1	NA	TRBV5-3	ARSFHRATEAF
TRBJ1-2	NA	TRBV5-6	ASSLDGAAQANYGYT
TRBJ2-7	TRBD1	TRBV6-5	ASSYPGQGSYEQY
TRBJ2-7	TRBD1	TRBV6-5	ASKIQGAGEQY
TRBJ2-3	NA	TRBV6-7	ASTHQGSLNTQY
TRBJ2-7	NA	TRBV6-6	ASQGDEQY
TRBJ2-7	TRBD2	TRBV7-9	ASSPQTSGDFYEQY
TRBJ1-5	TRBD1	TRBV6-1	ASIWTGGVNQPQH
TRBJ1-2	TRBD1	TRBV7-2	ASSILRTGGIGGYT
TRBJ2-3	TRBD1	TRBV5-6	ASSLSQGALDTQY
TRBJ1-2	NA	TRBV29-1	SVVVEANWGYT
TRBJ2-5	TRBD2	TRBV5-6	ASSLITSGAETQY
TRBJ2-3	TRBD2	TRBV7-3	ASSLGAGDTDTQY
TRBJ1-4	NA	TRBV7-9	ASSLGGTSLTNEKLF
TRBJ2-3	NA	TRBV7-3	ASRQGTSTDTQY
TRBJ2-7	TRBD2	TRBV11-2	ASSLVGALAGDSYEQY